This T cell receptor beta chain was obtained from a study of blood T cell repertoires in COVID-19. Residents of 24 US areas, aged about 18 to 89 years, made up the participants. This clone came up a few times. How the authors handled the data: Reference gene primer amplification gave estimated nucleated cell counts. The protocol was immunoSEQ multiplex PCR, while the TCRdb copy is restricted to in-frame clones and leaves out a portion. The V and J calls and clone size are taken from that table; D and trimming were inferred from the DNA. The sample holds some 260,000 clones; around nine tenths are singletons and the top ten take under 2.5%. The germline V gene has CDR1 SGHTA and CDR2 FQGTGA. V was pared by 2 bases and J by 4 bases, with 2 bases of the junction left unmatched. The CDR3 has 15 residues.

This sequence originates from a young woman who had recovered from COVID-19. The chain joins TRBV7-3 to TRBJ2-1, with 10 bases matching TRBD2. Sequencing was carried out using PBMCs or T cells enriched from blood (not recorded which). CDR3 DNA: TGTGCCAGCAGCTTAGAAGCGGGAGGGTACAATGAGCAGTTCTTC. This encodes CASSLEAGGYNEQFF.